This T cell receptor beta chain comes out of a study of T cell responses to AZD1222 COVID-19 vaccine. Sequencing was performed with immunoSEQ multiplex PCR; in TCRdb, only in-frame clones are kept and a portion is missing. In the table there are 100,000 to 150,000 clones, about nine tenths of which are singletons. Germline assignment: CDR1 MNHEY and CDR2 SVGAGI. This CDR3 comprises 15 residues. V shed 7 bases and J 3 bases; nucleotides not matched to a gene: 7. The sample here was peripheral blood, taken on day 0 of AZD1222 vaccination. The chain employs TRBV6-5 and TRBJ1-1; 11 bases line up with TRBD1. The sequence came from an adult in good health. The CDR3: CASILRGQGDTEAFF. The CDR3 nucleotides are TGTGCCAGCATCCTTCGGGGACAGGGGGACACTGAAGCTTTCTTT.